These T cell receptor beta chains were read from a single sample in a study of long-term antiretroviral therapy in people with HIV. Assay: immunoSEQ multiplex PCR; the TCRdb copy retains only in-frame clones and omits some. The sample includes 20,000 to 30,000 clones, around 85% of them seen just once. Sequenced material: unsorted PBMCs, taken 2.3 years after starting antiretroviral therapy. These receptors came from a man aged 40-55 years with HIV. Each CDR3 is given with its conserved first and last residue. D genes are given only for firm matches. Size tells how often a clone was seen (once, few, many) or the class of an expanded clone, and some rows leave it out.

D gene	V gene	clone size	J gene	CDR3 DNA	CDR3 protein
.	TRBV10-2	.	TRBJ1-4	TGCGCCAGCAGCCTAGGGACTGCAACTAATGAAAAACTGTTTTTT	CASSLGTATNEKLFF
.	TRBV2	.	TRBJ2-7	TGTGCCAGCAAGGATGTTTCATCCTACGAGCAGTACTTC	CASKDVSSYEQYF
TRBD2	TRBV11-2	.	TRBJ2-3	TGTGCCAGCAGCTTTTGGGTAGCGGGGGGGCTAGCCACAGATACGCAGTATTTT	CASSFWVAGGLATDTQYF
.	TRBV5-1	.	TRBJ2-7	TGCGCCAGCAGCTTCGGCAGCTCCTACGAGCAGTACTTC	CASSFGSSYEQYF
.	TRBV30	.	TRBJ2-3	TGTGCCTGGAGTGTCCAACTGACCACAGATACGCAGTATTTT	CAWSVQLTTDTQYF
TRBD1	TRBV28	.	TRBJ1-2	TGTGCCAGCAGTGCCCATGGGACAGTAAGTTACTACACCTTC	CASSAHGTVSYYTF
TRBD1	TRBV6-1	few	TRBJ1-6	TGTGCCAGCGGCTGGGACAGCTCCTATAATTCACCCCTCCACTTT	CASGWDSSYNSPLHF
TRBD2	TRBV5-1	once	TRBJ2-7	TGCGCCAGCAGCTTGGCCAGACTAGCGGGAGGACAAGAGCAGTACTTC	CASSLARLAGGQEQYF
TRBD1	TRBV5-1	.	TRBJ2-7	TGCGCCAGCAGCTCAGGGACAGGGGGCTTCAGCTCCTACGAGCAGTACTTC	CASSSGTGGFSSYEQYF
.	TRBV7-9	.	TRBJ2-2	TGTGCCAGCAGCTCAGAGGGCACCGGGGAGCTGTTTTTT	CASSSEGTGELFF
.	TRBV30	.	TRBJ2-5	TGTGCCTGGAGTGTATGGGGTTCGCTGTACCAAGAGACCCAGTACTTC	CAWSVWGSLYQETQYF
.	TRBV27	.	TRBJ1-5	TGTGCCAGCAGTTTAAATTTTGGGGGTAGTCAGCCCCAGCATTTT	CASSLNFGGSQPQHF
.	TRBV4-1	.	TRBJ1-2	TGCGCCAGCAGCCAAGCTCACAGTGAGATTTATGGCTACACCTTC	CASSQAHSEIYGYTF
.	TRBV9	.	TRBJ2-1	TGTGCCAGCAGCGTCTTAGGGAGCTCCTACAATGAGCAGTTCTTC	CASSVLGSSYNEQFF
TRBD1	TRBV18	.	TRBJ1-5	TGTGCCAGCTCAACCACAGGGGACCAGCCCCAGCATTTT	CASSTTGDQPQHF
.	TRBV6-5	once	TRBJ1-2	TGTGCCAGCAGTTACTCGTGGGGGGGGTTCGATGGCTACACCTTC	CASSYSWGGFDGYTF
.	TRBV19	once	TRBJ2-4	TGTGCCAGTAGTCCCGGGGCAGGGAGCATTCAGTACTTC	CASSPGAGSIQYF
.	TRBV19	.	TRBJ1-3	TGTGCCAGTAGTATACCGACTAGCTCTGGAAACACCATATATTTT	CASSIPTSSGNTIYF
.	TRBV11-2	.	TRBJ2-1	TGTGCCAGCAGCTTCTCCGTGAACAATGAGCAGTTCTTC	CASSFSVNNEQFF
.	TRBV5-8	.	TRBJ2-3	TGTGCCAGCAGCCGGACAGTTAGCGTCTCCCACACAGATACGCAGTATTTT	CASSRTVSVSHTDTQYF
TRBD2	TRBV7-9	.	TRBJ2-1	TGTGCCAGCAGCTTAGTAATCACAGCGGGAGGCTACAATGAGCAGTTCTTC	CASSLVITAGGYNEQFF
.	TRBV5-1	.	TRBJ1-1	TGCGCCAGCAGCTTGGCTGGGGGAAGCACTGAAGCTTTCTTT	CASSLAGGSTEAFF
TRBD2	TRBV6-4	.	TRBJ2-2	TGTGCCAGCAGTGAATCATCTAGCGGTAAAACCGGGGAGCTGTTTTTT	CASSESSSGKTGELFF
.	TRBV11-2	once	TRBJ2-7	TGTGCCAGCAGCTTATTGTACGAGCAGTACTTC	CASSLLYEQYF
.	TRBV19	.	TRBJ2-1	TGTGCCAGTAGTGAGTTCTACTACAATGAGCAGTTCTTC	CASSEFYYNEQFF
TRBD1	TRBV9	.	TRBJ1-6	TGTGCCAGCAGCTCACAGGGGGCTGGGGATTCACCCCTCCACTTT	CASSSQGAGDSPLHF
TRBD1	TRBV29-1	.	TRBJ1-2	TGCAGCGCCGTTCGGGACAGGGGAAATGGCTACACCTTC	CSAVRDRGNGYTF
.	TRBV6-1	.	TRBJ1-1	TGTGCCAGCAGGGAAACAGCGAGCACTGAAGCTTTCTTT	CASRETASTEAFF
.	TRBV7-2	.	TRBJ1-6	TGTGCCAGCAGCTTAGAAGGACATTCACCCCTCCACTTT	CASSLEGHSPLHF
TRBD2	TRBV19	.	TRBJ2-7	TGTGCCAGTAGTATCGGAGCGGGGGAATACGAGCAGTACTTC	CASSIGAGEYEQYF
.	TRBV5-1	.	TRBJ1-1	TGCGCCAGCAGCTTAGGGGGGCCCCGATCGGGCACTGAAGCTTTCTTT	CASSLGGPRSGTEAFF
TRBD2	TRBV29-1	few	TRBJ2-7	TGCAGCGTTGGGGCGAGCGGGGGGGCAGGGGAGCAGTACTTC	CSVGASGGAGEQYF
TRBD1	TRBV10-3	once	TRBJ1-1	TGTGCCATCAGAGGACAGGGGAACACTGAAGCTTTCTTT	CAIRGQGNTEAFF
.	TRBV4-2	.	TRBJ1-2	TGTGCCAGCAGCACAGGCTATGGCTACACCTTC	CASSTGYGYTF
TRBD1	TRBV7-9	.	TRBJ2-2	TGTGCCAGCAGCCAAGGACAGGGTCGAAGCACCGGGGAGCTGTTTTTT	CASSQGQGRSTGELFF
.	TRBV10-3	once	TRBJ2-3	TGTGCCATCAGTGGAGGAGCATCTAGCACAGATACGCAGTATTTT	CAISGGASSTDTQYF
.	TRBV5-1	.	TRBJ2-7	TGCGCCAGCAGCTCAGGAAGTATCGCCCTCCGGCTTACCTACGAGCAGTACTTC	CASSSGSIALRLTYEQYF
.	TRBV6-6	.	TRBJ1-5	TGTGCCAGCAGCCGGAGTGTTAGCAATCAGCCCCAGCATTTT	CASSRSVSNQPQHF
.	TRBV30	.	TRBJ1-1	TGTGCCTGGGTCGGGGGAGGCACTGAAGCTTTCTTT	CAWVGGGTEAFF
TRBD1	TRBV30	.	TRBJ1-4	TGTGCCTGGAGTAGGGGACAGGGGAATGAAAAACTGTTTTTT	CAWSRGQGNEKLFF
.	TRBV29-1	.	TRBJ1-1	TGCAGCGTTGAAACGGGGGAGGCAGCGAACACTGAAGCTTTCTTT	CSVETGEAANTEAFF
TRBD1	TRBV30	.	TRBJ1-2	TGTGCCTGGAGTCCGGGACAGGGGTACTATGGCTACACCTTC	CAWSPGQGYYGYTF
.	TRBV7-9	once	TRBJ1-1	TGTGCCAGCAGCTTATTACTTGCAGGGGTTCCTGAAGCTTTCTTT	CASSLLLAGVPEAFF
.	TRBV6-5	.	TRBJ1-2	TGTGCCAGCAGTGAGTCCCATGACGGCTATGGCTACACCTTC	CASSESHDGYGYTF
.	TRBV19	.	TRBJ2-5	TGTGCCAGTAGTATAGGTCCTAGCCAAGAGACCCAGTACTTC	CASSIGPSQETQYF
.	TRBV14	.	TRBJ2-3	TGTGCCAGCAGCCAGGATAGGTTTTTTACAGATACGCAGTATTTT	CASSQDRFFTDTQYF
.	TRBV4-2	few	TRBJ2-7	TGTGCCAGCAGCCGGAACGGGCCATTCGACGAGCAGTACTTC	CASSRNGPFDEQYF
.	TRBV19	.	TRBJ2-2	TGTGCCAGTAAGGAACAGGGCTTCGGCGGGGAGCTGTTTTTT	CASKEQGFGGELFF
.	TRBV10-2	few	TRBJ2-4	TGCGCCAGCACCCTTGTTGAGGAGTACTTC	CASTLVEEYF
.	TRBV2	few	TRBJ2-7	TGTGCTATATCGATCCGCAGTCGCTACGAGCAGTACTTC	CAISIRSRYEQYF
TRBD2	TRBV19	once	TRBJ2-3	TGTGCCAGTAGTGACCTAGCGGGGGCCTTTGTGGATACGCAGTATTTT	CASSDLAGAFVDTQYF
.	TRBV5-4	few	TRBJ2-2	TGTGCCAGCAGCTTCGATACAGGAGGGAACACCGGGGAGCTGTTTTTT	CASSFDTGGNTGELFF
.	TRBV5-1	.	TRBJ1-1	TGCGCCAGCAGCTTGGTTTTTATGAACACTGAAGCTTTCTTT	CASSLVFMNTEAFF
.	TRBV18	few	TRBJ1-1	TGTGCCAGCTCCCCTCAGGTTAACACTGAAGCTTTCTTT	CASSPQVNTEAFF